This T cell receptor beta chain was identified in a study of cytomegalovirus exposure and HLA in healthy donors (dated by TCRdb to about 2017). Some background on the complete study: In an earlier analysis of fewer than 750 of the donors, around 300 Gb of sequence data and 90 million to 120 million unique TCR beta sequences from roughly 200 million T cells were reported. About 310 gigabases of sequencing data and roughly 90 million unique TCR sequences were included in an early release covering over 600 HLA-typed donors. The genetic ancestry cluster associated with self-reported Caucasian donors included about 81% of the roughly 390 genotyped donors. The study aimed to test whether cataloging public T cell receptors could reveal signatures of past pathogen exposure. Using immunosequencing, the study profiled T cell repertoires from around 670 subjects and related those repertoires to cytomegalovirus serostatus. In addition to the first cohort of roughly 700 subjects, a separate validation cohort of 120 different subjects was used. The study combined high-throughput TCR immunosequencing, statistical association of individual TCRs with disease status, and machine learning to predict cytomegalovirus infection status. To study patterns of TCR occurrence, a later analysis re-analyzed previously published TCR beta repertoires from around 660 donors and added high-resolution HLA genotyping. Rather than drawing on any new phenotypic data, the later analysis identified candidate immune exposures from TCR beta sequences and the way those sequences occurred across donors. An earlier analysis of 587 of the donors applied high-throughput TCR beta sequencing to assess whether each TCR beta V gene segment acted as functional or pseudogenic. Donor age, sex, ethnicity and CMV serostatus were collected together with the repertoire data. A later genetic analysis used genome-wide SNP genotypes for about 65% of the 666 donors, treating that subset as a discovery cohort. All discovery cohort repertoires had been generated using a single sequencing platform. Class I and class II HLA loci were covered by the typing at four-digit resolution. Typing coverage varied by locus: roughly 620-630 donors for A, B, C, DRB1 and DQB1; approximately 500 for DQA1; more than 600 for DPA1; approximately 490 for DPB1. Roughly 5 DR-DQ haplotypes were handled as single units for association and clustering, since linkage in the cohort was strong. Among some 410 genotyped donors of the cohort, an average of around 240,000 unique TCR beta nucleotide sequences were sequenced per donor, around 20% of them non-productive.

Results the study describes overall, beyond this receptor: Only TCR beta chains were sequenced in this cohort, and the absence of alpha or paired-chain data limited detectable features. While some public TCRs were present in many individuals, most TCR sequences turned up only very rarely across donors. Strong co-occurrence of HLA alleles, especially DR and DQ, made assigning TCR associations to individual alleles difficult. In an earlier analysis of several hundred of the donors, most TCR beta V segments were observed in productive rearrangements about 87% or about 30% of the time, broadly matching IMGT annotations. Compared with equally common non-associated chains, HLA-associated TCR beta chains in a later analysis were more clonally expanded and had lower generation probabilities. It was suggested by the authors that the approach could potentially be generalized to other disease states and immunological phenotypes. CMV serostatus was the only immune exposure information available for the cohort. V-gene and J-gene trimming of TCR beta chains was associated with a missense DCLRE1C variant in a later genetic analysis, and the association was replicated in an independent cohort. Some IMGT-functional V segments, including TRBV6-2 and TRBV6-3, could not be distinguished by the 87-base-pair reads and were therefore excluded. A later analysis found that most CMV-associated TCR beta chains appeared HLA-restricted, with HLA associations seemingly driven largely by CMV exposure. Linkage disequilibrium might explain the correlated functional status among segregating V segments, but an unknown experimental factor could not be excluded. In both the original and validation cohorts, the classifier was reported to diagnose cytomegalovirus status with high specificity and sensitivity. A few of the identified cytomegalovirus-associated TCR beta chains were confirmed in vitro to be specific for cytomegalovirus antigens. A cluster of highly shared sequence variants was judged likely to be a technical artifact of the sequencing pipeline. According to a later analysis, parvovirus B19, influenza, CMV and Epstein-Barr virus appeared linked to several top co-occurrence clusters. A further reported finding was that TCR beta sequences accurately predicted the HLA-A and HLA-B alleles for most subjects in the first cohort. HLA typing was unavailable for some donors at each locus, so association tests used only the typed subset. In a later analysis, TCR association rates were found to vary across HLA loci, with the most associated TCRs seen for DRB1 alleles and the fewest for HLA-C alleles. A total of 150 to 200 TCR beta chains were listed by the study as associated with cytomegalovirus. The presence/absence analyses assumed that sequencing depth was roughly uniform across donors, and that assumption may not be true. Seventeen rarely observed V segments, including chromosome 9 orphons, were excluded from the earlier analysis of about 610 of the donors because counts were too low. Specific HLA alleles were associated with around 18,000 TCR beta sequences at a false discovery rate of 0.05 in a later analysis. In a later genetic analysis, fewer N-insertions in productive TCRs were reported among donors in an Asian-associated ancestry cluster than the roughly 670-donor mean.

The cohort comprised fewer than 750 healthy bone marrow donors. Cohort members were all nominally healthy when sampled, although unrecorded immune exposures were likely present. The donor was CMV seropositive and was included in the group of about 290 seropositive cohort members. A peripheral blood sample was collected from each donor, and TCR beta sequencing was performed on peripheral blood mononuclear cells. Genomic DNA extraction from the blood cell samples was performed with the Qiagen DNeasy Blood Extraction Kit. Receptor amplification or capture employed the immunoSEQ multiplex PCR assay. The multiplex PCR relied on a mix of 60 forward primers for TCR Vbeta segments and 13 reverse primers for TCR Jbeta segments. A multiplex PCR assay on genomic DNA amplified the CDR3 region of rearranged TCR beta genes. The Illumina HiSeq System was used to sequence the amplified TCR beta libraries as 87-base-pair reads. The study's own analysis went as follows. A later analysis counted 75 million to 100 million unique TCR beta chains across the 650 to 700 repertoires, and around 9.9 million of these chains were shared by at least two donors. To remove PCR and sequencing errors, raw reads were error-corrected and collapsed into unique sequences using a nearest-neighbor algorithm that merged closely related sequences. Alignment of CDR3 sequences to IMGT reference sequences was used to assign V, D and J gene segments. For a sequence to be retained, at least a six-nucleotide match to both a V gene segment and a J gene segment was required. A rearrangement was called productive if the CDR3 had no stop codons and remained in frame with V and J, and every other rearrangement was called non-productive. CDR3 was defined according to IMGT convention as the region running from the second conserved V-encoded cysteine to the conserved J-encoded phenylalanine. The earlier analysis of 450 to 750 of the donors excluded any sequence lacking an unambiguous match to a single V gene segment. An earlier analysis of a few hundred of the donors classified V segments as functional when productive rearrangements were above 56.7% and as segregating when the standard deviation between donors was above 5%. A statistical classification framework was built for diagnosing cytomegalovirus status from the catalog of TCR beta chain sequences. In a later analysis, TCR nucleotide sequences were compared against IMGT/GENE-DB human TR gene sequences so that V and J genes could be assigned. A later analysis assigned CDR3 sequences and most-parsimonious VDJ recombination scenarios with the TCRdist pipeline. In a later analysis, each TCR beta chain was defined by its CDR3 amino acid sequence together with its V-gene family, and reads lacking a unique V-gene family were excluded. A later analysis removed 600 or so highly shared, low-generation-probability nucleotide sequences to deal with suspected cross-contamination and a sequencing artifact. In a later analysis, a clonal expansion index was calculated for each public chain from normalized within-repertoire ranks of inferred template counts. Generation probabilities in a later analysis came from a VDJ recombination model fitted to out-of-frame rearrangements, and those results were checked against IGoR. A later analysis scored TCR-TCR, TCR-HLA and TCR-CMV co-occurrence with hypergeometric tests, applying a repertoire-size bias correction to TCR pairs. In a later analysis, false discovery rates were estimated by permuting HLA or CMV assignments 20 times. In a later analysis, co-occurring TCRs were grouped with DBSCAN, and TCRdist sequence similarity was added when clustering was performed within HLA-allele-positive subsets. Repertoires with fewer than 30,000 or more than 120,000 public chains, plus five repertoires with anomalous nucleotide sharing, were excluded from co-occurrence clustering. TCRdb took this table from immuneACCESS and kept in-frame rearrangements with V and J called. Such tables lack part of the clones; where checked against another copy, unresolved V genes explain under half of the gap, and the rest is unexplained. That table furnishes V, J and clone size, whereas the DNA furnished D and trimming. Here the sample has some 100,000 clones; roughly three quarters occur a single time. The ten top clones hold about 4% of the sample.

Trimming costs V 8 bases and J 4 bases, and their ends lie 14 bases apart. Looking up the germline V gene (reference sequence) yields CDR1 LNHDA and CDR2 SQIVND. Reading from cysteine to phenylalanine, the CDR3 counts 13 amino acids. The sequence is cut down to CDR3 DNA, 39 bases in frame from base 1. Concerning this clone itself: Its antigen target is currently unknown. No much larger clonotype is one base removed from it; base qualities were not supplied.

Recombination connected TRBV19 to TRBJ1-1; the D gene is perhaps TRBD1, from 6 matching bases. This receptor was identified in a woman aged 45-60 years in good health and CMV-seropositive. The material sequenced was PBMCs. DNA sequence: TGTGCCAGTGAACCAGGGGTAAGCACTGAAGCTTTCTTT. Its protein product is CASEPGVSTEAFF. The full variable domain, with segments outside the CDR3 supplied by the reference TRBV19 and TRBJ1-1 proteins, appears as DGGITQSPKYLFRKEGQNVTLSCEQNLNHDAMYWYRQDPGQGLRLIYYSQIVNDFQKGDIAEGYSVSREKKESFPLTVTSAQKNPTAFYLCASEPGVSTEAFFGQGTRLTVV.